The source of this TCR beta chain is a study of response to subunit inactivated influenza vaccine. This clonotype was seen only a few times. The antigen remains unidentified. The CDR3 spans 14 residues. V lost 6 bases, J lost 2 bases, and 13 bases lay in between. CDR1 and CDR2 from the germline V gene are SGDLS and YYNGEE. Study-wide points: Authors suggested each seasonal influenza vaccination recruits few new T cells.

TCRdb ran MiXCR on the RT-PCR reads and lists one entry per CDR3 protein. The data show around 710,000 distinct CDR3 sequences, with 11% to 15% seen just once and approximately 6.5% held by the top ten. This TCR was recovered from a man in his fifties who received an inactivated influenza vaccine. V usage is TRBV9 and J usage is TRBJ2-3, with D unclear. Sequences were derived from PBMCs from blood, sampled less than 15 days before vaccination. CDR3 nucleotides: TGTGCCAGCACCAAGGGAAGGTCCACAGATACGCAGTATTTT. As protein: CASTKGRSTDTQYF.